This TCR beta chain was identified during a study of cytomegalovirus exposure and HLA in healthy donors. On this clone: The antigen remains unidentified.

Germline CDR1 reads SNHLY; CDR2 reads FYNNEI. Trimming cost V 4 bases and J 4 bases; bases outside gene matches: 9. This CDR3 is 16 amino acids long. Findings and caveats of the study: Across all donors, roughly uniform sequencing depth was an assumption of the presence/absence analyses. Sequence variants that were highly shared formed a cluster that was likely a sequencing artifact. As a later analysis showed, a missense DCLRE1C variant was linked to trimming of TCR beta V- and J-genes. Within a later analysis, the majority of CMV-associated TCR beta chains appeared HLA-restricted.

The PCR had 60 Vbeta and 13 Jbeta primers. Sequenced by immunoSEQ multiplex PCR; TCRdb stores in-frame clones only, minus some. Of about 120,000 clones in the sample, roughly four fifths are singletons; the top ten hold about 16%. The V and J genes are TRBV2 and TRBJ2-2, with 7 bases that match TRBD2. Sequencing used PBMCs. The sequence was collected from a man aged 45 to 65 in good health and CMV-seropositive. CDR3 amino acids: CASSGVAGKLTGELFF. CDR3 nucleotides: TGTGCCAGCAGTGGGGTAGCGGGTAAACTCACCGGGGAGCTGTTTTTT.